These 22 T cell receptor beta chains originate from one sample sequenced in a study of CD8+CD57+ T cells in acquired aplastic anemia. Before being chosen for sequencing, patients had shown CD8+CD57+ cell expansion by flow cytometry. TCR beta VDJ combinations and CDR3 sequences were profiled from genomic DNA. TCRdb reanalysed the reads using MiXCR and keeps one entry per CDR3 protein. The sample includes 100,000 to 150,000 distinct CDR3 sequences, under 60% of them seen just once. Specimen: sorted CD4+, CD8+, or CD8+CD57+ T cells (not recorded which) from PBMCs. The source is a human donor with aplastic anemia.

A single count supports this clonotype. At one boundary the junction diverges from the germline segment, which might be a read error. V gene TRBV19 combines with J gene TRBJ1-1; D is possibly TRBD1 (5 bases). The germline V gene has CDR1 LNHDA and CDR2 SQIVND (reference sequence). The CDR3 has 15 amino acids. CDR3 sequence: CASSIGGEGATEAFF. CDR3 DNA sequence: TGTGCCAGTAGTATAGGAGGGGAAGGCGCGACTGAAGCCTTCTTT.

This clonotype occurred once. This chain links TRBV6-4 with TRBJ2-7; 10 nucleotides match TRBD2. With 5 bases clipped from V and 7 bases from J, the junction kept 8 bases outside the gene matches. The CDR3 has 14 amino acids. Looked up from germline, CDR1 is MRHNA and CDR2 is SNTAGT. CDR3 DNA: TGTGCCAGCAGTTTAAGCGGGGGGGCACAAGAGCAGTACTTC. Translation gives CASSLSGGAQEQYF.

This clonotype was observed once. The V gene is TRBV7-2, the J gene TRBJ2-5; 8 nucleotides align to TRBD2. V trimming: 3 bases; J trimming: 2 bases; junction bases outside the gene matches: 5. CDR1 and CDR2 from the germline V gene are SGHTA and FQGNSA. This CDR3 has 15 amino acids. The CDR3 nucleotides read TGTGCCAGCAGCTTTAGCGGGGCGACGCAAGAGACCCAGTACTTC. Amino acid sequence: CASSFSGATQETQYF.

This clonotype was seen once. V is TRBV2 and J is TRBJ1-5; D uncertain. There are 14 residues in the CDR3. The germline gives CDR1 SNHLY, CDR2 FYNNEI. V lost 2 bases to trimming and J lost 0 bases, with 5 bases between them. The CDR3 region is CASSESHSNQPQHF. The CDR3 nucleotides read TGTGCCAGCAGTGAATCCCATAGCAATCAGCCCCAGCATTTT.

CDR3 nucleotide sequence: TGTGCCAGCAGCTTAGCGTACGGGGGATCACCCCTCCACTTT. It specifies CASSLAYGGSPLHF. This chain connects TRBV7-6 to TRBJ1-6; TRBD1 is a possible D gene (5 bases). CDR1 and CDR2 from the germline V gene are SGHVS and FNYEAQ. This CDR3 has 14 amino acids. Trimming stripped 0 bases from V and 10 bases from J, with 10 bases between.

The chain combines TRBV7-9 with TRBJ2-1; unclear D gene. V lost 8 bases to trimming and J lost 4 bases, with 9 bases between them. The CDR3 loop spans 12 amino acids. Germline V gene lookup returns CDR1 SEHNR and CDR2 FQNEAQ (reference sequence). The CDR3 region has the DNA TGTGCCAGCCTAAGCCCGTACAATGAGCAGTTCTTC. It is translated as CASLSPYNEQFF.

This clonotype was observed a few times. V and J are TRBV20-1 and TRBJ2-7; 7 positions match TRBD1. After removal of 5 bases from V and 1 base from J, the junction contained 8 bases not matched to a gene. Germline loops: CDR1 DFQATT, CDR2 SNEGSKA (reference sequence). This CDR3 contains 14 residues. The CDR3 sequence: CSAWPSGQSYEQYF. The CDR3 DNA sequence: TGCAGTGCTTGGCCCTCGGGACAGTCCTACGAGCAGTACTTC.

This clonotype has just a few counts. J is TRBJ2-4 and V is TRBV7-8, with 7 bases that match TRBD1. Per the germline V gene, CDR1 is SGHVS and CDR2 is FQNEAQ. V was clipped by 5 bases and J by 5 bases; unmatched bases: 3. The CDR3 runs 13 residues. The DNA of the CDR3 is TGTGCCAGCAGCCAGGACAGGCAAAACATTCAGTACTTC. Its translation is CASSQDRQNIQYF.

For the CDR3, the DNA is TGCAGTGCCGCAGGACAGATCGTAAGCTACGAGCAGTACTTC. This codes for CSAAGQIVSYEQYF. The chain joins TRBV20-1 to TRBJ2-7; a possible D gene is TRBD1 (6 bases). V lost 6 bases, J lost 3 bases, and 18 bases lay in between. Germline V lookup: CDR1 DFQATT, CDR2 SNEGSKA (reference sequence). This CDR3 region has 14 residues.

This clonotype was recorded only once. The genes are TRBV7-2 and TRBJ2-7; possible D gene TRBD2, 6 bases. In germline, CDR1 is SGHTA, CDR2 FQGNSA. CDR3 length: 13 residues. The V gene lost 5 bases and the J gene lost 3 bases, with 11 bases spanning the gap. The CDR3 is CASSREYIYEQYF. As DNA, the CDR3 is TGTGCCAGCAGCCGGGAGTACATCTACGAGCAGTACTTC.

This clonotype was seen many times. J is TRBJ2-2 and V is TRBV2; TRBD2 agrees at 7 bases. V lost 2 bases and J lost 0; bases outside the gene matches: 3. Germline lookup yields CDR1 SNHLY and CDR2 FYNNEI. The CDR3 is 16 amino acids. CDR3 coding DNA: TGTGCCAGCAGTGAAAGGGCGGGGGCGAACACCGGGGAGCTGTTTTTT. Translated: CASSERAGANTGELFF.

The gene calls are TRBV10-3 and TRBJ2-3; 7 bases fit TRBD1. The CDR3 has 15 amino acids. Trimming took 2 bases from V and 3 from J; bases not matched to a gene: 5. Germline CDR1 and CDR2: ENHRY and SYGVKD. The CDR3: CAISETRTGTDTQYF. CDR3 DNA sequence: TGTGCCATCAGTGAGACCCGGACAGGAACAGATACGCAGTATTTT.

This clonotype has at least ten counts. J is TRBJ1-1 and V is TRBV13; 10 positions match TRBD1. J gave up 6 bases and V 0 bases, and 7 bases lay outside the gene matches. The CDR3 has 16 amino acids. The V gene's germline CDR1 is PRHDT and CDR2 FYEKMQ (reference sequence). CDR3 nucleotides: TGTGCCAGCAGCTTAGGAAGTGTGACAGGGGGCTCTGAAGCTTTCTTT. Protein: CASSLGSVTGGSEAFF.

This sequence joins TRBV9 and TRBJ2-7, with D possibly being TRBD1 (5 bases). The J call may be in error: the DNA end matches TRBJ2-5 better. Germline V gene lookup returns CDR1 SGDLS and CDR2 YYNGEE. CDR3 length: 18 residues. The CDR3, as DNA: TGTGCCAGCAGCGTAGGGATGGGTAGGGGTGGTAATCAAGAGACCCAGTACTTC. It translates to CASSVGMGRGGNQETQYF.

The rearrangement uses TRBV15 and TRBJ2-7; tentative D call: TRBD2 (6 bases). The CDR3 covers 13 residues. Germline CDR1 reads LNHNV; CDR2 reads YYDKDF (reference sequence). V lost 5 bases to trimming and J lost 3 bases, with 11 bases between them. The CDR3 DNA is TGTGCCACCAGCGGGAGGACGGGCTACGAGCAGTACTTC. Translation: CATSGRTGYEQYF.

This clonotype was counted between two and nine times. A much larger clone differs from this one at a single base, so this may be a read error. The chain combines TRBV7-2 with TRBJ2-7, with TRBD1 identical over 7 bases. The CDR3 length is 13 residues. Germline CDR1 is SGHTA and CDR2 is FQGNSA. V lost 4 bases, J lost 5 bases, and 5 bases stayed unmatched. CDR3 in DNA: TGTGCCAGCAGCTCGACAGGGTGGGACGAGCAGTACTTC. It translates to CASSSTGWDEQYF.

The chain links TRBV7-2 to TRBJ1-1; D unclear. V gave up 5 bases and J gave up 3 bases, with 10 bases separating them. Germline loops: CDR1 SGHTA, CDR2 FQGNSA. The CDR3 has 13 amino acids. CDR3 bases: TGTGCCAGCAGCCCCCGGACGCACACTGAAGCTTTCTTT. Its protein is CASSPRTHTEAFF.

In this sample, this clonotype turned up many times. V is TRBV7-9 and J is TRBJ1-1; TRBD1 might be the D (5 bases). Trimming cost V 0 bases and J 5 bases, with 10 bases left between them. Germline-derived CDR1 and CDR2 are SEHNR and FQNEAQ (reference sequence). The CDR3 spans 14 residues. The CDR3 protein is CASSLARGYTEAFF. The DNA for the CDR3 is TGTGCCAGCAGCTTAGCACGGGGCTATACTGAAGCTTTCTTT.

This clonotype was seen only a few times. The chain recombines TRBV20-1 with TRBJ2-1, with 9 positions matching TRBD1. J gave up 5 bases and V 6 bases, and 11 bases lay outside the gene matches. The CDR3 length is 15 residues. Germline lookup yields CDR1 DFQATT and CDR2 SNEGSKA (reference sequence). CDR3 bases: TGCAGTGCCCCGTCCGGGACAGGGTTCGACAATGAGCAGTTCTTC. Amino acids: CSAPSGTGFDNEQFF.

This clonotype was observed at least ten times. This chain connects TRBV6-2 or TRBV6-3 to TRBJ2-5; 7 nucleotides agree with TRBD1. This CDR3 is 13 amino acids long. Looked up from germline, CDR1 is MNHEY and CDR2 is SVGEGT. The ends lost 5 bases at V and 5 bases at J; junction bases unmatched: 5. The CDR3, as DNA: TGTGCCAGCAGTCCACACAGGGGCGAGACCCAGTACTTC. Its translation is CASSPHRGETQYF.

V and J are TRBV5-1 and TRBJ1-2; D not resolved. The germline V gene encodes CDR1 SGHRS and CDR2 YFSETQ. The CDR3 is 13 residues long. The germline V and J ends were trimmed by 1 base and 3 bases, with 7 bases remaining between them. The CDR3 coding sequence is TGCGCCAGCAGCTTGACCGATTACTATGGCTACACCTTC. It encodes CASSLTDYYGYTF.

This clonotype occurred a few times. The chain recombines TRBV15 with TRBJ1-1; tentatively, D is TRBD1 (6 bases). Trimming took 1 base from V and 0 from J, leaving 12 bases between them. This CDR3 spans 16 amino acids. Germline V gene lookup returns CDR1 LNHNV and CDR2 YYDKDF (reference sequence). The CDR3 DNA sequence: TGTGCCACCAGCAGAGGGCGGGACAAGATGAACACTGAAGCTTTCTTT. Amino acid sequence: CATSRGRDKMNTEAFF.